Presented here are 8 T cell receptor beta chains from one specimen sequenced in a study of T cells in Graves' hyperthyroidism and ophthalmopathy. Amplified regions were TCR beta CDR3 sequences from RNA transcripts. The HTBI primer set drove a first-round RT-PCR of the TCR CDR3. TCRdb re-called the multiplex PCR reads through MiXCR, storing one row per CDR3 protein. The sample lists fewer than 700,000 distinct CDR3 sequences, more than 15% occurring once. Material for sequencing was blood. These TCRs come from a woman under 30 with Graves' ophthalmopathy.

The chain has TRBV20-1 and TRBJ2-7; TRBD2 is a possible D gene (6 bases). V dropped 3 bases and J dropped 9 bases, with 12 bases sitting between them. Germline V gene sequence: CDR1 DFQATT, CDR2 SNEGSKA (reference sequence). This CDR3 is 11 amino acids long. The CDR3 nucleotides are TGCAGTGCTAGGGGGGGTAAGGGGCAGTACTTC. This codes for CSARGGKGQYF.

At least ten counts were recorded for this clonotype. The CDR3 DNA reads as TGTGCCAGCAGTTTATTCTCAGGGTACGAGCAGTTCTTC. Translation: CASSLFSGYEQFF. The rearrangement links TRBV28 to TRBJ2-1; TRBD1 might be the D (5 bases). The CDR3 is 13 amino acids. CDR1 is MDHEN and CDR2 is SYDVKM in the germline V gene. The ends were cut back, 1 base at V and 10 bases at J, with 11 bases in the middle. The full variable domain, rest sourced from reference TRBV28 and TRBJ2-1, is DVKVTQSSRYLVKRTGEKVFLECVQDMDHENMFWYRQDPGLGLRLIYFSYDVKMKEKGDIPEGYSVSREKKERFSLILESASTNQTSMYLCASSLFSGYEQFFGPGTRLTVL.

This clonotype was found a few times. This rearrangement joins TRBV7-9 to TRBJ2-7; D could derive from TRBD1 or TRBD2 (5 bases each). Germline loops: CDR1 SEHNR, CDR2 FQNEAQ (reference sequence). V was trimmed by 4 bases and J by 2 bases, leaving 18 bases between them. The CDR3 consists of 16 residues. The CDR3: CASSSSTRVGAYEQYF. Here the CDR3 DNA reads TGTGCCAGCAGCTCCTCAACCAGGGTCGGGGCCTACGAGCAGTACTTC. The variable domain in full, with the rest retrieved from reference TRBV7-9 and TRBJ2-7, is DTGVSQNPRHKITKRGQNVTFRCDPISEHNRLYWYRQTLGQGPEFLTYFQNEAQLEKSRLLSDRFSAERPKGSFSTLEIQRTEQGDSAMYLCASSSSTRVGAYEQYFGPGTRLTVT.

In its sample, this clonotype was seen many times. The genes are TRBV2 and TRBJ1-1; D not resolved. V gave up 4 bases and J gave up 4 bases, with 10 bases separating them. The CDR3 runs to 13 residues. Germline-derived CDR1 and CDR2 are SNHLY and FYNNEI. CDR3 amino acids: CASSATEGTEAFF. The DNA for the CDR3 is TGTGCCAGCAGTGCAACAGAGGGCACTGAAGCTTTCTTT.

The V call is TRBV6-1, the J call TRBJ1-3; D possibly corresponds to TRBD1 (5 bases). The germline V gene encodes CDR1 MNHNS and CDR2 SASEGT. This CDR3 contains 17 residues. Trimming left V 5 bases short and J 3 bases short, with 20 bases between. The chain's CDR3 is CASSPPFREIIGNTIYF. The CDR3 nucleotides read TGTGCCAGCAGTCCCCCCTTCAGGGAAATAATTGGAAACACCATATATTTT.

This clonotype was picked up a small number of times. The chain combines TRBV9 with TRBJ2-1; D is possibly TRBD1 (5 bases). CDR3 length: 15 amino acids. The V gene's germline CDR1 is SGDLS and CDR2 YYNGEE. Trimming pared 0 bases from V and 6 bases from J, leaving 13 bases between. CDR3 bases: TGTGCCAGCAGCGTAGAGGGGTTTACCTCCAATGAGCAGTTCTTC. Protein: CASSVEGFTSNEQFF.

This clonotype was counted a few times. The chain combines TRBV20-1 with TRBJ1-5; 9 positions match TRBD1. In germline, CDR1 is DFQATT, CDR2 SNEGSKA (reference sequence). The V gene end was trimmed by 4 bases and the J gene end by 1 base; junction bases not matched to a gene: 14. The CDR3 has 18 residues. CDR3 protein: CSATTPRNRGPSNQPQHF. For the CDR3, the DNA is TGCAGTGCTACCACTCCACGCAACAGGGGGCCGAGCAATCAGCCCCAGCATTTT.

In its sample, this clonotype was seen many times. The chain joins TRBV3-1 to TRBJ1-4; D is uncertain. The germline gives CDR1 LGHDT, CDR2 YNNKEL (reference sequence). V was cut by 1 base and J by 6 bases, with 18 bases left in between. This CDR3 comprises 17 residues. CDR3 protein: CASSQVSPPGTDEKLFF. The CDR3 nucleotides read TGTGCCAGCAGCCAAGTCTCCCCGCCCGGCACGGATGAAAAACTGTTTTTT.